These 7 T cell receptor beta chains share one sample of origin, sequenced in a study of PD-L1 blockade in urothelial cancer. Produced via immunoSEQ multiplex PCR; TCRdb's table is partial and in-frame only. The sample has roughly 120,000 clones, roughly 89% seen once. Stated time point: peripheral blood 6 weeks after treatment start. This sample comprised PBMCs, obtained around atezolizumab (anti-PD-L1) treatment. The source of these receptors is a man aged 55-75 years with urothelial cancer.

The DNA for the CDR3 is TGTGCCAGCAGGGTAACAGGGGAGATGCAGCCCCAGCATTTT. Translation gives CASRVTGEMQPQHF. The chain carries TRBV28 and TRBJ1-5; 7 nucleotides agree with TRBD1. The V segment lost 6 bases and the J segment 7 bases; nucleotides outside the gene matches: 9. This CDR3 contains 14 residues. Germline V gene sequence: CDR1 MDHEN, CDR2 SYDVKM.

This chain links TRBV11-2 with TRBJ2-5; 10 positions match TRBD1. Losses at the gene ends were 5 bases for V and 4 bases for J; bases not matched to a gene: 10. The CDR3 extends over 16 amino acids. Germline-derived CDR1 and CDR2 are SGHAT and FQNNGV. This CDR3 reads CASSPRTGGNGETQYF. Written as DNA, the CDR3 is TGTGCCAGCAGCCCCCGGACAGGGGGAAATGGAGAGACCCAGTACTTC. Drawing the rest from reference TRBV11-2 and TRBJ2-5, the complete variable domain is EAGVAQSPRYKIIEKRQSVAFWCNPISGHATLYWYQQILGQGPKLLIQFQNNGVVDDSQLPKDRFSAERLKGVDSTLKIQPAKLEDSAVYLCASSPRTGGNGETQYFGPGTRLLVL.

The chain recombines TRBV28 with TRBJ1-4; 7 nucleotides line up with TRBD1. Looked up from germline, CDR1 is MDHEN and CDR2 is SYDVKM. The trim removed 2 bases at V and 7 bases at J, leaving 4 bases unmatched. The CDR3 contains 14 residues. The CDR3 here is CASSLQGVREKLFF. CDR3 DNA: TGTGCCAGCAGTTTACAGGGGGTTCGTGAAAAACTGTTTTTT.

The chain links TRBV5-1 to TRBJ2-5, with 9 positions matching TRBD2. The CDR3 loop spans 14 amino acids. CDR1 and CDR2 (germline): SGHRS, YFSETQ. With 3 bases clipped from V and 1 base from J, the junction kept 1 base outside the gene matches. The CDR3 bases are TGCGCCAGCAGCTCGCGGGGGGGCCAAGAGACCCAGTACTTC. The encoded protein is CASSSRGGQETQYF.

The rearrangement uses TRBV29-1 and TRBJ1-1; tentatively, D is TRBD1 (6 bases). V gave up 4 bases and J gave up 8 bases, with 8 bases separating them. This CDR3 region has 10 residues. CDR1 SQVTM and CDR2 ANQGSEA come from the germline V gene. CDR3 in amino acids: CSVAGTEAFF. The CDR3 DNA reads TGCAGCGTTGCCGGGACAGAAGCTTTCTTT. Based on the CDR3 plus reference TRBV29-1 and TRBJ1-1, the full variable domain is SAVISQKPSRDICQRGTSLTIQCQVDSQVTMMFWYRQQPGQSLTLIATANQGSEATYESGFVIDKFPISRPNLTFSTLTVSNMSPEDSSIYLCSVAGTEAFFGQGTRLTVV.

This clone was picked up one time. The chain uses TRBV18 and TRBJ1-6, with D possibly matching TRBD1 (5 bases). V was pared by 4 bases and J by 8 bases, with 12 bases between. Germline assignment: CDR1 KGHSH and CDR2 LQKENI. This CDR3 comprises 14 residues. CDR3: CASSHAGYYSPLHF. The CDR3 nucleotides are TGTGCCAGCTCACACGCAGGGTATTATTCACCCCTCCACTTT.

This chain connects TRBV7-2 to TRBJ2-2; TRBD2 aligns across 11 bases. Trimming removed 3 bases from V and 7 bases from J; junction bases left unmatched: 7. This CDR3 region has 16 residues. CDR1 is SGHTA, CDR2 FQGNSA, per germline. As DNA, the CDR3 is TGTGCCAGCAGCTTTACTAGCGGGGGACCCAGCGGGGAGCTGTTTTTT. Translation: CASSFTSGGPSGELFF.